The 13 T cell receptor beta chains below were found in one sample sequenced in a study of blood T cell repertoires in COVID-19. The protocol was immunoSEQ multiplex PCR, while the TCRdb copy is restricted to in-frame clones and leaves out a portion. The sample carries 90,000 to 120,000 clones, more than 70% recorded once. Sequenced: peripheral blood. The receptors stem from a man aged 45-60 years with active or convalescent COVID-19.

This clone showed up just a few times. CDR3 nucleotide sequence: TGTGCCAGCAGTTCCTTCCCTCCGAACAGCCACGAGCAGTACTTC. Amino acids: CASSSFPPNSHEQYF. V gene TRBV6-5 combines with J gene TRBJ2-7; no reliable D call. Germline CDR1 MNHEY, CDR2 SVGAGI. V lost 4 bases and J 5 bases, leaving 18 bases between the germline ends. The CDR3 consists of 15 residues.

This clone occurred a few times. The chain links TRBV27 to TRBJ2-1; D possibly corresponds to TRBD2 (6 bases). Trimming stripped 5 bases from V and 3 bases from J, with 14 bases between. The CDR3 length is 15 residues. In germline, CDR1 is MNHEY, CDR2 SMNVEV (reference sequence). CDR3 sequence: CASSLRDSLYNEQFF. CDR3 in DNA: TGTGCCAGCAGTCTCCGGGACTCCCTCTACAATGAGCAGTTCTTC.

This clone was counted a single time. The chain uses TRBV7-2 and TRBJ2-7; 9 nucleotides match TRBD1. CDR1 SGHTA and CDR2 FQGNSA come from the germline V gene. The V segment lost 5 bases and the J segment 9 bases; nucleotides outside the gene matches: 11. The CDR3 is 14 residues long. CDR3 sequence: CASSHEGQGLRQYF. CDR3 coding DNA: TGTGCCAGCAGCCACGAGGGACAGGGTTTGCGGCAGTACTTC.

The CDR3 protein is CAWSELADYNEQFF. The CDR3 nucleotides are TGTGCCTGGAGTGAGCTAGCGGACTACAATGAGCAGTTCTTC. V gene TRBV30 combines with J gene TRBJ2-1; 7 nucleotides line up with TRBD2. Trimming took 1 base from V and 3 from J; bases not matched to a gene: 3. The V gene's germline CDR1 is GTSNPN and CDR2 SVGIG (reference sequence). This CDR3 is 14 amino acids long. The whole variable domain, filled in from reference TRBV30 and TRBJ2-1, reads SQTIHQWPATLVQPVGSPLSLECTVEGTSNPNLYWYRQAAGRGLQLLFYSVGIGQISSEVPQNLSASRPQDRQFILSSKKLLLSDSGFYLCAWSELADYNEQFFGPGTRLTVL.

This chain links TRBV27 with TRBJ1-2; 8 bases align to TRBD1. Per the germline V gene, CDR1 is MNHEY and CDR2 is SMNVEV (reference sequence). The CDR3 runs to 15 residues. After removal of 4 bases from V and 8 bases from J, the junction contained 12 bases not matched to a gene. Written as DNA, the CDR3 is TGTGCCAGCAGTTCTCTCTCAGGGGGCGCGCGGGGCTACACCTTC. It specifies CASSSLSGGARGYTF.

The V and J genes are TRBV7-8 and TRBJ2-7; TRBD2 agrees at 7 bases. This CDR3 is built from 15 residues. Trimming at V came to 7 bases and at J to 0 bases, leaving 9 bases not matched to a gene. CDR1 and CDR2 (germline): SGHVS, FQNEAQ. CDR3 sequence reads: CASTLPSGLSYEQYF. The CDR3 DNA follows: TGTGCCAGCACTCTCCCTAGCGGCCTCTCCTACGAGCAGTACTTC.

The chain employs TRBV19 and TRBJ2-7; 11 positions agree with TRBD2. V shed 5 bases and J 2 bases; nucleotides not matched to a gene: 2. Germline V gives CDR1 LNHDA, CDR2 SQIVND (reference sequence). This CDR3 region has 14 residues. CDR3 coding DNA: TGTGCCAGTAGTTTAGCGGGAGGGACCTACGAGCAGTACTTC. Translated, it gives CASSLAGGTYEQYF.

The chain joins TRBV5-1 to TRBJ1-1; no reliable D call. The germline V and J ends were trimmed by 2 bases and 1 base, with 12 bases remaining between them. The CDR3 is 15 residues long. Germline CDR1 and CDR2: SGHRS and YFSETQ. In DNA, the CDR3 is TGCGCCAGCAGCTTAATTACGGGAGGGAACACTGAAGCTTTCTTT. Protein product: CASSLITGGNTEAFF.

The genes are TRBV6-6 and TRBJ1-3, with D hard to call. CDR1 and CDR2 from the germline V gene are MNHNY and SVGAGI (reference sequence). The CDR3 sequence is 15 residues long. V gave up 0 bases and J gave up 0 bases, with 6 bases separating them. The CDR3 region is CASSYSANSGNTIYF. CDR3 bases: TGTGCCAGCAGTTACTCGGCCAACTCTGGAAACACCATATATTTT.

The gene calls are TRBV11-3 and TRBJ2-2; 7 positions agree with TRBD2. J lost 0 bases, V lost 4 bases, and 8 bases had no gene match. CDR1 is SGHNT and CDR2 is YENEEA in the germline V gene. This CDR3 is 17 amino acids long. The CDR3 is CASSSERGGANTGELFF. CDR3 DNA: TGTGCCAGCAGCTCCGAGCGGGGAGGGGCGAACACCGGGGAGCTGTTTTTT.

The CDR3 nucleotides are TGTGCCAGCTCACCGGCCTCTGGAAACACCATATATTTT. It is translated as CASSPASGNTIYF. The rearrangement uses TRBV18 and TRBJ1-3; D unresolved. From germline, CDR1 is KGHSH and CDR2 LQKENI. V was clipped by 3 bases and J by 0 bases, with 3 bases between them. The CDR3 runs to 13 residues.

This rearrangement joins TRBV27 to TRBJ2-7; D is possibly TRBD2 (5 bases). Trimming stripped 3 bases from V and 3 bases from J, with 15 bases between. Germline V gene sequence: CDR1 MNHEY, CDR2 SMNVEV (reference sequence). The CDR3 has 15 amino acids. This CDR3 reads CASSFSGGRSYEQYF. CDR3 nucleotides: TGTGCCAGCAGTTTCAGCGGCGGCAGAAGCTACGAGCAGTACTTC.

The J gene is TRBJ2-3, the V gene TRBV9; TRBD1 matches at 7 bases. There are 15 residues in the CDR3. Germline V gives CDR1 SGDLS, CDR2 YYNGEE. V was clipped by 1 base and J by 0 bases; unmatched bases: 2. This CDR3 reads CASSVQGDSTDTQYF. The CDR3 DNA reads as TGTGCCAGCAGCGTACAGGGGGATAGCACAGATACGCAGTATTTT.